Listed here are 17 T cell receptor beta chains from one sample, sequenced in a study of blood T cell repertoires in COVID-19. Only in-frame clones appear in the TCRdb table, and some are missing; sequencing was by immunoSEQ multiplex PCR. The data contain under 200,000 clones, roughly nine tenths of them singletons. Sequencing was carried out using PBMCs or T cells enriched from blood (not recorded which). All receptors come from a woman in her forties or fifties who had recovered from COVID-19.

The V call is TRBV11-2, the J call TRBJ2-1; TRBD1 is a possible D gene (5 bases). The CDR3 runs to 13 residues. Germline V gene lookup returns CDR1 SGHAT and CDR2 FQNNGV. The V end was cut by 3 bases, the J end by 7 bases, with 10 bases between. The CDR3 coding sequence is TGTGCCAGCAGCTTGGGGCTGACTAATGAGCAGTTCTTC. Its protein product is CASSLGLTNEQFF.

The gene calls are TRBV5-1 and TRBJ2-2; 7 bases match TRBD2. V was clipped by 0 bases and J by 0 bases; unmatched bases: 2. This CDR3 is 16 amino acids long. Germline V gives CDR1 SGHRS, CDR2 YFSETQ. As DNA, the CDR3 is TGCGCCAGCAGCTTGGGGAGCGGGGCGAACACCGGGGAGCTGTTTTTT. The encoded protein is CASSLGSGANTGELFF.

The rearrangement links TRBV6-2 or TRBV6-3 to TRBJ1-1, with 9 bases that match TRBD1. Germline V CDR1 and CDR2: MNHEY, SVGEGT. The CDR3 consists of 15 residues. V was clipped by 2 bases and J by 6 bases; unmatched bases: 7. The chain's CDR3 is CASSYLGQGSAEAFF. As DNA, the CDR3 is TGTGCCAGCAGTTACCTCGGACAGGGGAGCGCTGAAGCTTTCTTT.

The V call is TRBV4-1, the J call TRBJ2-2; a possible D gene is TRBD1 (6 bases). Germline CDR1 reads MGHRA; CDR2 reads YSYEKL. This CDR3 spans 16 amino acids. V gave up 4 bases and J gave up 1 base, with 13 bases separating them. DNA for the CDR3: TGCGCCAGCAGCCCAACATCAGGGGTGAACACCGGGGAGCTGTTTTTT. It specifies CASSPTSGVNTGELFF.

The rearrangement joins TRBV25-1 to TRBJ1-1; D uncertain. Germline CDR1 and CDR2: MGHDK and SYGVNS. CDR3 length: 13 residues. V lost 8 bases and J 8 bases, leaving 18 bases between the germline ends. The CDR3 coding sequence is TGTGCCAGCTGCCCTTACTTAGGAGGCGAAGCTTTCTTT. Translating gives CASCPYLGGEAFF.

This chain links TRBV7-9 with TRBJ1-1; D remains unclear. Per germline, CDR1 SEHNR and CDR2 FQNEAQ (reference sequence). The CDR3 spans 13 residues. V was cut by 1 base and J by 11 bases, with 14 bases left in between. The CDR3: CASSLGESRSAFF. The CDR3 DNA sequence: TGTGCCAGCAGCTTAGGGGAGAGCCGGTCGGCTTTCTTT.

This clone was seen only once. The chain uses TRBV10-2 and TRBJ2-7; 9 bases match TRBD1. The germline V gene encodes CDR1 WSHSY and CDR2 SAAADI. This CDR3 spans 15 amino acids. The trim removed 4 bases at V and 2 bases at J, leaving 6 bases unmatched. In DNA, the CDR3 is TGCGCCAGCAGTGCCCGGGGACAGGGCCCCTACGAGCAGTACTTC. Amino acid sequence: CASSARGQGPYEQYF.

This chain uses TRBV7-6 with TRBJ2-1; 7 nucleotides align to TRBD2. Per the germline V gene, CDR1 is SGHVS and CDR2 is FNYEAQ. After removal of 5 bases from V and 4 bases from J, the junction contained 11 bases not matched to a gene. The CDR3 sequence is 16 residues long. CDR3: CASSPEITSVYNEQFF. CDR3 DNA: TGTGCCAGCAGCCCAGAAATCACTAGCGTTTACAATGAGCAGTTCTTC.

The rearrangement links TRBV4-2 to TRBJ2-5; 13 bases are shared with TRBD2. The CDR3 runs to 17 residues. CDR1 is LGHNA and CDR2 is YNFKEQ in the germline V gene. V lost 0 bases, J lost 5 bases, and 6 bases stayed unmatched. The CDR3 protein is CASSQDEGLAGTETQYF. As DNA, the CDR3 is TGTGCCAGCAGCCAAGATGAGGGACTAGCGGGAACGGAGACCCAGTACTTC.

The chain links TRBV18 to TRBJ2-2; D not certain. Germline CDR1 is KGHSH and CDR2 is LQKENI. The V end lost 6 bases, the J end lost 6 bases, and 5 bases lay between the germline ends. This CDR3 region has 11 residues. The CDR3 protein is CASSNSGELFF. The CDR3 nucleotides read TGTGCCAGCTCCAACTCCGGGGAGCTGTTTTTT.

CDR3 sequence reads: CASSLGSGREQYF. As DNA, the CDR3 is TGCGCCAGCAGCTTGGGGAGCGGGAGAGAGCAGTACTTC. The genes are TRBV5-1 and TRBJ2-7; 8 nucleotides agree with TRBD2. The V segment lost 0 bases and the J segment 7 bases; nucleotides outside the gene matches: 3. Looked up from germline, CDR1 is SGHRS and CDR2 is YFSETQ. There are 13 residues in the CDR3.

The V and J genes are TRBV7-2 and TRBJ1-3; 8 bases match TRBD1. J gave up 1 base and V 0 bases, and 8 bases lay outside the gene matches. Germline-derived CDR1 and CDR2 are SGHTA and FQGNSA. The CDR3 totals 18 residues. CDR3 DNA sequence: TGTGCCAGCAGCTTAGCCGGGCCGGGGACAGGATCTGGAAACACCATATATTTT. Amino acids: CASSLAGPGTGSGNTIYF.

V gene TRBV27 combines with J gene TRBJ2-1; D is perhaps TRBD2 (6 bases). In germline, CDR1 is MNHEY, CDR2 SMNVEV (reference sequence). Deletions cut 5 bases from V and 5 bases from J, with 16 bases between. The CDR3 totals 15 residues. The CDR3 protein is CASSEEGLRNNEQFF. CDR3 DNA: TGTGCCAGCAGTGAGGAGGGCCTAAGGAACAATGAGCAGTTCTTC.

The rearrangement joins TRBV24-1 to TRBJ2-7; possibly TRBD1 for D (6 bases). The CDR3 sequence is 13 residues long. Germline CDR1 is KGHDR and CDR2 is SFDVKD. With 4 bases removed from V and 1 base from J, the gap between germline ends came to 7 bases. The CDR3 DNA follows: TGTGCCACCAGTGAAACAGGGTCCTACGAGCAGTACTTC. Translation: CATSETGSYEQYF.

The chain combines TRBV7-8 with TRBJ2-7; 11 bases map to TRBD1. V lost 5 bases and J lost 7; bases outside the gene matches: 7. The germline gives CDR1 SGHVS, CDR2 FQNEAQ. The CDR3 is 14 amino acids. The CDR3 sequence: CASSVGQGDREQYF. Here the CDR3 DNA reads TGTGCCAGCAGCGTGGGACAGGGGGATAGGGAGCAGTACTTC.

V and J are TRBV4-1 and TRBJ2-3, with TRBD2 identical over 8 bases. Germline V gives CDR1 MGHRA, CDR2 YSYEKL. The trim removed 0 bases at V and 5 bases at J, leaving 10 bases unmatched. The CDR3 is made up of 17 amino acids. The CDR3 region has the DNA TGCGCCAGCAGCCAAGAACATCGGACTAGCATCAGAGATACGCAGTATTTT. As protein: CASSQEHRTSIRDTQYF.

A remark on this clone: One end of the junction varies from germline; a read error may be responsible. The J gene is TRBJ2-7, the V gene TRBV11-2, with 7 bases lining up with TRBD1. This CDR3 comprises 15 residues. CDR1 SGHAT and CDR2 FQNNGV come from the germline V gene. The CDR3 DNA is TGTGCCAGCAGCCCGATAAGGGGGCTGCTTGACGAACAGTACTTC. It encodes CASSPIRGLLDEQYF.